This TCR beta chain was recorded in a study of cytomegalovirus exposure and HLA in healthy donors. Germline values: CDR1 SGHRS, CDR2 YFSETQ. With V trimmed by 4 bases and J by 12 bases, 3 bases remained unmatched. This CDR3 has 11 residues. 60 Vbeta and 13 Jbeta primers were used in PCR. The table came from immunoSEQ multiplex PCR; TCRdb's copy has only in-frame clones and leaves some out. Of about 180,000 clones listed, more than 60% are singletons. Study-wide results and caveats: Cytomegalovirus association was assigned to approximately 160 TCR beta chains. TCR beta sequences numbering around 15,000 were associated with HLA alleles at 0.05 false discovery rate in a later analysis. In a later analysis, TCR beta V- and J-gene trimming was associated with a missense DCLRE1C variant.

Regarding this clone: No antigen is known for it.

Sample: PBMCs. This chain links TRBV5-1 with TRBJ2-1, with 8 nucleotides matching TRBD1. This TCR was recovered from a man between 18 and 35 years old in good health and CMV-seronegative. CDR3 in DNA: TGCGCCAGCAGCGCGGGGACAGGGCAGTTCTTC. As protein: CASSAGTGQFF. Looking up the rest from reference TRBV5-1 and TRBJ2-1 gives the full variable domain: KAGVTQTPRYLIKTRGQQVTLSCSPISGHRSVSWYQQTPGQGLQFLFEYFSETQRNKGNFPGRFSGRQFSNSRSEMNVSTLELGDSALYLCASSAGTGQFFGPGTRLTVL.